These T cell receptor beta chains were read from a single sample in a study of STAT5B mutations in CD4+ large granular lymphocyte leukemia. Repertoires were generated with immunoSEQ multiplex PCR, while TCRdb's copy carries only in-frame clones and drops some. The sample records roughly 48,000 clones, roughly two thirds being singletons. The sequencing sample was made of CD4+ T cells from blood buffy coats. These receptors were collected from a human donor in good health. The conserved cysteine and the conserved F or W are not part of the CDR3 here. Each record gives: clone size, V gene, CDR3 protein. Not all rows give a size; the values are once, few, many and, for expanded clones, a class.

- TRBV15 ATSSPTVSGANVLT
- TRBV7-8 ASSLGQVDGYT
- TRBV19 ASTSTGGGFYNEQF
- TRBV18 ASSPRTLDFGGYT
- TRBV19 ASSIGGAAGELF
- TRBV28 ASSATSGGALEQY
- TRBV10-3 ASKATLNQPQH
- TRBV9 ASSPTGLLSGELF
- TRBV7-7 ASSLAPTDTQY
- TRBV5-1 ASSWSDAGEKLF
- TRBV5-4 ASSPGLGGQTQY
few TRBV6-4 ASSRQMNTEAF
- TRBV19 ASTLGRGGNQPQH
- TRBV21-1 ASSRRGGEETQY
- TRBV18 ASSPTGALDGEQF
once TRBV5-1 ASSPGQETQY
- TRBV15 ATSRDPGWGNEQF
- TRBV11-3 ASSPGVVSYNEQF
once TRBV11-2 ASSWTSGTYEQY
- TRBV28 ASSFGVGTSPLH
- TRBV18 ASSGTSTDTQY
few TRBV7-6 ASSLADSNQPQH
- TRBV10-1 ASSGRGHEQF
few TRBV6-6 ASRDSHTQETQY
- TRBV6-5 ASSSPGQTNNEQF
- TRBV2 ASSTQGTPDTQY
- TRBV7-2 ASSSQMILAPQETQY
- TRBV28 ASRVGGQGGDTQY
- TRBV7-7 ASSLEPMTGRYQETQY
- TRBV5-1 ASSFEGGDTEAF
- TRBV15 ATSRESGGETQY
- TRBV9 ASSVGFTGELF
- TRBV6-1 ASVPGQGYEQY
- TRBV27 ATKRYVSTDTQY
- TRBV27 ASSSIWGSPLH
- TRBV27 ASSLGSADTQY
- TRBV5-6 ASSLVWAGLETQY
- TRBV6-5 ASSYSQDNSGNTIY
few TRBV21-1 ASSKRTGFNYGYT
- TRBV11-1 ASSPGQGNWWQY
- TRBV7-9 ASSLALRNTEAF
few TRBV19 ASSYGGAQETQY
- TRBV5-8 ASRAFGANVLT
- TRBV6-5 ASSGQDPSTDTQY
- TRBV6-1 ASTKGDTQY
few TRBV19 ASSNPQQGSGVTEAF
- TRBV6-5 ASSPGGIGEKLF
- TRBV7-2 ASSPREGGYT
- TRBV5-1 ASSAKTGTLQETQY